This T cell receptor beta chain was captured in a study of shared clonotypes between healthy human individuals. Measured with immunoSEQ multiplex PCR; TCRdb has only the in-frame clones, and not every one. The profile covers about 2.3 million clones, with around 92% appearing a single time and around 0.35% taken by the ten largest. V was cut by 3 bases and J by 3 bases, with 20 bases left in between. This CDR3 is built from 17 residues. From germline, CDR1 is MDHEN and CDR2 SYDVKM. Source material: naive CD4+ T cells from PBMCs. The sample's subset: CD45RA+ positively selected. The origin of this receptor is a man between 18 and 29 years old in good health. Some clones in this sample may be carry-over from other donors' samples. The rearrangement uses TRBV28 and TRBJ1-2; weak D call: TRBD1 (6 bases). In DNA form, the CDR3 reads TGTGCCAGCAGTTTCGGGAGGGGAGGGGGTAACGACTATGGCTACACCTTC. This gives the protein CASSFGRGGGNDYGYTF.